This TCR beta chain was identified in a study of blood T cell repertoires in COVID-19. Study in general: Specimens from acute and convalescent COVID-19 originated in the United States, Italy and Spain. Sources were T cells, B-cell-depleted T cells, or PBMCs; the material itself was cDNA or gDNA.

This clone was observed a single time. Germline CDR1 LNHDA, CDR2 SQIVND (reference sequence). The ends were cut back, 5 bases at V and 8 bases at J, with 15 bases in the middle. This CDR3 comprises 13 residues. Authors' methods: Estimates of nucleated cell counts were drawn from the amplification of reference gene primers. The assay was immunoSEQ multiplex PCR, and TCRdb's table has in-frame clones only and misses some. V, J and clone size are those of that table, while D and trimming were read from the DNA. Of about 23,000 clones detected, 80% to 90% appear once; the ten largest clones hold less than 15%.

Material: peripheral blood. The clonotype was recovered from a woman aged 80 or over with active or convalescent COVID-19. V usage is TRBV19 and J usage is TRBJ1-2, with D possibly TRBD1 on 5 matching bases. The CDR3 coding sequence is TGTGCCAGTAGTCCAACAAGGGGATTGGGCTACACCTTC. Translating gives CASSPTRGLGYTF.